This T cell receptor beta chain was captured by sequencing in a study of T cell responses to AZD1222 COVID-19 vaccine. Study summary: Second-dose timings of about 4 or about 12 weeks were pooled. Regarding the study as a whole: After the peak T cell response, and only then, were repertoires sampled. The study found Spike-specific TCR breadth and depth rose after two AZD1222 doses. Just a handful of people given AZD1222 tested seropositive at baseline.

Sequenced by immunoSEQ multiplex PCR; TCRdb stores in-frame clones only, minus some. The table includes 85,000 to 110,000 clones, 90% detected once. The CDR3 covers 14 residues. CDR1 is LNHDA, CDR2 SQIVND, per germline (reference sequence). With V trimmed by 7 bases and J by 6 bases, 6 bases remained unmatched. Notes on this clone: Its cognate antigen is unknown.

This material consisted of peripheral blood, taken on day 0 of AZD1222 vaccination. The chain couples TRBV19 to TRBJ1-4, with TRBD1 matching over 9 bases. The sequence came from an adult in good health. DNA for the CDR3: TGTGCCAGTACGGATAGGACAGGGGATGAAAAACTGTTTTTT. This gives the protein CASTDRTGDEKLFF.